This T cell receptor (beta chain) was sequenced for a study of shared clonotypes between healthy human individuals. This clone was picked up many times. There are 16 residues in the CDR3. CDR1 LNHNV and CDR2 YYDKDF come from the germline V gene (reference sequence). The ends lost 1 base at V and 4 bases at J; junction bases unmatched: 7. Replicate sorted-subset PCRs were loaded with approximately 200 ng DNA, about 31,000 T cell genomes. Profiling relied on immunoSEQ multiplex PCR, and the TCRdb table lists in-frame clones only, not all of them. In the table there are about 680,000 clones, about three quarters of which are singletons.

This TCR derives from a woman aged 25 to 45 in good health. What was sequenced was memory CD4+ T cells sorted from blood. The subset here: CD45RA-negative fraction. The J gene is TRBJ2-7, the V gene TRBV15; 10 bases are a match to TRBD2. CDR3 sequence reads: CATSRAVASGSYEQYF. CDR3 DNA sequence: TGTGCCACCAGCAGAGCGGTAGCTAGCGGGAGTTACGAGCAGTACTTC. Full variable domain (rest looked up from reference TRBV15 and TRBJ2-7): DAMVIQNPRYQVTQFGKPVTLSCSQTLNHNVMYWYQQKSSQAPKLLFHYYDKDFNNEADTPDNFQSRRPNTSFCFLDIRSPGLGDTAMYLCATSRAVASGSYEQYFGPGTRLTVT.